This T cell receptor (beta chain) was sequenced for a study of cytomegalovirus exposure and HLA in healthy donors. Germline V gene lookup returns CDR1 LGHNA and CDR2 YSLEER. With 0 bases removed from V and 4 bases from J, the gap between germline ends came to 12 bases. The CDR3 spans 16 residues. The protocol was immunoSEQ multiplex PCR, while the TCRdb copy is restricted to in-frame clones and leaves out a portion. This table has approximately 270,000 clones, roughly 84% appearing once. The TCR comes from a man between 18 and 35 years old in good health and CMV-seropositive. V usage is TRBV4-3 and J usage is TRBJ2-2; D may be TRBD2 (7 bases). Sequencing was performed on PBMCs. Here the CDR3 DNA reads TGCGCCAGCAGCCAAGAGGCAGGGGAGGGCACCGGGGAGCTGTTTTTT. This encodes CASSQEAGEGTGELFF.